These 4 T cell receptor beta chains were sequenced from one sample in a study of blood T cell repertoires in COVID-19. This table comes from immunoSEQ multiplex PCR, and its TCRdb copy is limited to in-frame clones, with some not included. The sample has hundreds of thousands of clones, roughly four fifths seen once. The specimen sequenced was PBMCs or T cells enriched from blood (not recorded which). The receptor set was obtained from a woman aged 55-75 years who had recovered from COVID-19.

This clone appeared once. The V gene is TRBV2, the J gene TRBJ1-5; 10 bases line up with TRBD1. CDR1 and CDR2 (germline): SNHLY, FYNNEI. Unmatched junction bases numbered 2, after V lost 0 bases and J lost 0 bases. CDR3 length: 17 residues. The CDR3 coding sequence is TGTGCCAGCAGTGAAGCTTGGGACAGGGGTAGCAATCAGCCCCAGCATTTT. It codes for CASSEAWDRGSNQPQHF.

The rearrangement uses TRBV19 and TRBJ2-7, with 9 bases identical to TRBD1. This CDR3 has 14 residues. CDR1 and CDR2 from the germline V gene are LNHDA and SQIVND (reference sequence). J gave up 2 bases and V 4 bases, and 3 bases lay outside the gene matches. This chain's CDR3 is CASSTTGGTYEQYF. CDR3 bases: TGTGCCAGTAGTACGACAGGGGGAACCTACGAGCAGTACTTC.

This clone occurred a few times. The gene calls are TRBV5-5 and TRBJ1-1; D call uncertain. CDR1 SGHKS and CDR2 YYEKEE come from the germline V gene (reference sequence). Trimming took off 5 bases at V and 1 base at J, with 9 bases between the two ends. CDR3 size: 13 residues. The CDR3 protein is CASSRTGNTEAFF. The CDR3 DNA reads TGTGCCAGCAGTCGTACGGGGAACACTGAAGCTTTCTTT.

In regard to this clone: Other DNA sequences in this sample translate to the same CDR3. V and J are TRBV6-5 and TRBJ1-2; possible D gene TRBD1, 5 bases. The germline V gene has CDR1 MNHEY and CDR2 SVGAGI. Deletions cut 6 bases from V and 4 bases from J, with 12 bases between. The CDR3 has 13 amino acids. This chain's CDR3 is CASSLQGGYGYTF. In DNA form, the CDR3 reads TGTGCCAGCAGCCTCCAGGGTGGCTATGGCTACACCTTC.